This entry lists 14 T cell receptor beta chains sequenced from one sample in a study of T cell changes during pregnancy in multiple sclerosis. The repertoire was sequenced with immunoSEQ multiplex PCR; TCRdb's copy has only in-frame clones and lacks some. The sample has roughly 58,000 clones; 90% to 95% are singletons. Source: CD8+ T cells from peripheral blood mononuclear cells, taken in the third trimester of pregnancy. The receptors derive from a female donor with multiple sclerosis, enrolled in a pregnancy study.

This chain connects TRBV27 to TRBJ2-1; D may be TRBD1 (5 bases). The ends were cut back, 1 base at V and 6 bases at J, with 16 bases in the middle. The CDR3 contains 16 residues. The germline V gene encodes CDR1 MNHEY and CDR2 SMNVEV (reference sequence). CDR3 bases: TGTGCCAGCAGTTTATACAGCTCGGTAAGGGGCAATGAGCAGTTCTTC. Translating gives CASSLYSSVRGNEQFF.

This clone was observed a single time. The V call is TRBV7-9, the J call TRBJ2-3; D is unresolved. CDR1 SEHNR and CDR2 FQNEAQ come from the germline V gene (reference sequence). This CDR3 has 16 amino acids. Trimming took off 6 bases at V and 0 bases at J, with 16 bases between the two ends. CDR3 in amino acids: CASRTRGAVSTDTQYF. The CDR3 coding sequence is TGTGCCAGCAGAACCCGTGGCGCGGTGAGCACAGATACGCAGTATTTT.

The chain recombines TRBV14 with TRBJ2-7, with TRBD2 as a possible D gene (5 bases). This CDR3 is 17 amino acids long. The germline CDR1 and CDR2 sequences are SGHDN and FVKESK. The V and J ends lost 2 bases and 0 bases respectively, with 17 bases between them. The CDR3 loop reads CASSQSSSHIPSYEQYF. CDR3 bases: TGTGCCAGCAGCCAATCTTCTAGCCACATCCCCTCCTACGAGCAGTACTTC.

V and J are TRBV5-1 and TRBJ2-7; 13 nucleotides line up with TRBD2. The germline V gene encodes CDR1 SGHRS and CDR2 YFSETQ. The length of the CDR3 is 16 residues. J was trimmed by 4 bases and V by 4 bases; bases with no gene match: 8. The CDR3 DNA is TGCGCCAGCAGCCCGGGAGGACTAGCGGGAGAGTACGAGCAGTACTTC. It codes for CASSPGGLAGEYEQYF.

The chain uses TRBV29-1 and TRBJ2-5, with unresolved D. Trimming cost V 5 bases and J 0 bases, with 10 bases left between them. The CDR3 has 13 residues. Germline V gene lookup returns CDR1 SQVTM and CDR2 ANQGSEA. The CDR3 sequence: CSVLAGYQETQYF. Here the CDR3 DNA reads TGCAGCGTTTTGGCTGGCTACCAAGAGACCCAGTACTTC.

Notes on this clone: The sample contains more than one DNA sequence encoding this CDR3. This chain connects TRBV7-2 to TRBJ1-4; D may be TRBD1 (5 bases). The CDR3 contains 15 residues. CDR1 and CDR2 from the germline V gene are SGHTA and FQGNSA. The V end lost 4 bases, the J end lost 2 bases, and 11 bases lay between the germline ends. CDR3 in amino acids: CASSYSGGTNEKLFF. The CDR3 DNA sequence: TGTGCCAGCAGCTATAGCGGGGGGACTAATGAAAAACTGTTTTTT.

This chain uses TRBV6-1 with TRBJ2-7, with D possibly matching TRBD1 (6 bases). The CDR3 loop spans 15 amino acids. CDR1 is MNHNS and CDR2 is SASEGT in the germline V gene. V lost 4 bases, J lost 5 bases, and 18 bases lay in between. The CDR3 coding sequence is TGTGCCAGCAGTGCTGATTTTGGGGGCCTCAACGAGCAGTACTTC. It yields the protein CASSADFGGLNEQYF.

V usage is TRBV27 and J usage is TRBJ2-7, with D unclear. CDR1 and CDR2 (germline): MNHEY, SMNVEV (reference sequence). The CDR3 is 10 residues long. V was clipped by 8 bases and J by 2 bases, with 4 bases between them. CDR3 residues: CASGPYEQYF. CDR3 nucleotides: TGTGCCAGCGGGCCCTACGAGCAGTACTTC.

This clone was picked up one time. The chain carries TRBV4-2 and TRBJ2-7; TRBD2 agrees at 14 bases. Looked up from germline, CDR1 is LGHNA and CDR2 is YNFKEQ. This CDR3 spans 16 amino acids. V dropped 4 bases and J dropped 2; count of bases not matched to a gene: 4. As DNA, the CDR3 is TGTGCCAGCAGCCCCGGGACTAGCGGGAGTCCCTACGAGCAGTACTTC. It codes for CASSPGTSGSPYEQYF.

The chain recombines TRBV28 with TRBJ2-2; D might be TRBD2 (6 bases). CDR3 length equals 14 residues. V shed 6 bases and J shed 7 bases, with 15 bases lying between them. CDR1 and CDR2 (germline): MDHEN, SYDVKM. The CDR3 region has the DNA TGTGCCAGCAGCCACCTTCGGGAGAACGGGGAGCTGTTTTTT. This encodes CASSHLRENGELFF. The variable domain in full, completed from reference TRBV28 and TRBJ2-2, reads DVKVTQSSRYLVKRTGEKVFLECVQDMDHENMFWYRQDPGLGLRLIYFSYDVKMKEKGDIPEGYSVSREKKERFSLILESASTNQTSMYLCASSHLRENGELFFGEGSRLTVL.

This chain joins TRBV28 and TRBJ1-1; D is unclear. CDR1 is MDHEN and CDR2 is SYDVKM in the germline V gene. The germline V and J ends were trimmed by 3 bases and 8 bases, with 22 bases remaining between them. The CDR3 runs 16 residues. CDR3 residues: CASSLVKGEKVLEAFF. The CDR3 nucleotides are TGTGCCAGCAGTTTGGTAAAGGGAGAAAAGGTTTTAGAAGCTTTCTTT.

This chain joins TRBV7-9 and TRBJ2-1; 9 bases match TRBD2. Germline V gene lookup returns CDR1 SEHNR and CDR2 FQNEAQ (reference sequence). The V and J ends lost 3 bases and 4 bases, in that order; junction bases with no gene match: 7. The length of the CDR3 is 16 residues. The CDR3 is CASSFLSGSKYNEQFF. The DNA of the CDR3 is TGTGCCAGCAGCTTCCTTAGCGGGAGTAAGTACAATGAGCAGTTCTTC.

This clone occurred many times. V and J are TRBV6-1 and TRBJ2-1, with 10 bases fitting TRBD1. V shed 4 bases, J shed 3 bases, and the junction held 6 bases outside the gene matches. This CDR3 spans 16 amino acids. Germline-derived CDR1 and CDR2 are MNHNS and SASEGT. The CDR3 protein is CASSGTGTGDYNEQFF. CDR3 nucleotide sequence: TGTGCCAGCAGTGGTACCGGGACAGGGGACTACAATGAGCAGTTCTTC.

CDR3 in amino acids: CASSLWGHQPQHF. DNA of the CDR3: TGTGCCAGCAGTTTATGGGGGCATCAGCCCCAGCATTTT. V is TRBV27 and J is TRBJ1-5; tentative D call: TRBD1 (6 bases). Germline V gene data show CDR1 as MNHEY and CDR2 as SMNVEV (reference sequence). The CDR3 is made up of 13 amino acids. V was shortened by 1 base and J by 5 bases, with 6 bases between the two germline ends.